This TCR beta chain was sequenced for a study of T cells after yellow fever vaccination. Overall study context: It was SMART-Seq v4 Ultra Low Input that prepared the fractions with low cell numbers. Overall study findings and caveats: Contamination by abundant bulk-population clonotypes could be present in FACS-sorted repertoires. Most clones from primary vaccination resurfaced after the booster (approximately 97% CD4, 88% CD8).

In making TCR cDNA, 5'RACE template switching added a universal primer site and UMIs to it. TCRdb re-called the 5' RACE reads through MiXCR, storing one row per CDR3 protein. In the table there are some 200,000 distinct CDR3 sequences, around 10% of which are singletons. The CDR3 has 14 residues. Trimming stripped 3 bases from V and 8 bases from J, with 16 bases between. Germline V gene sequence: CDR1 SGHTA, CDR2 FQGNSA. About this clonotype itself: Its antigen is unknown.

The material was CD8+ T cells sorted from PBMCs, obtained 15 days after the yellow fever booster vaccination. The receptor comes from a man between 18 and 35 years old who received the YFV17D yellow fever vaccine. The chain employs TRBV7-2 and TRBJ1-2, with D possibly matching TRBD1 (5 bases). The CDR3 region has the DNA TGTGCCAGCAGCTTCACAGGAGGGGCGAGAGGCTACACCTTC. Protein: CASSFTGGARGYTF.